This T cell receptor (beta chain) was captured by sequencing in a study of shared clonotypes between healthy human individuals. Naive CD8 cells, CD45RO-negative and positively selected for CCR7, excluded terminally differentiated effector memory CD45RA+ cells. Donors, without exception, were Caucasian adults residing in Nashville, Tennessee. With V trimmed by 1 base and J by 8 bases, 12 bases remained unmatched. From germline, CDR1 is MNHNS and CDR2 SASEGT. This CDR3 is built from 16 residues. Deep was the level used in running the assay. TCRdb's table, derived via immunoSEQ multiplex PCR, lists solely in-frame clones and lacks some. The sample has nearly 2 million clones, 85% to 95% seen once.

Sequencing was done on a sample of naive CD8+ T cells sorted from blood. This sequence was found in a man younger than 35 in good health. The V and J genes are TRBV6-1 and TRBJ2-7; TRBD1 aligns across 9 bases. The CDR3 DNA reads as TGTGCCAGCAGTGAAGAGCCTGGACAGGGGACTACGCAGCAGTACTTC. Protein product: CASSEEPGQGTTQQYF.